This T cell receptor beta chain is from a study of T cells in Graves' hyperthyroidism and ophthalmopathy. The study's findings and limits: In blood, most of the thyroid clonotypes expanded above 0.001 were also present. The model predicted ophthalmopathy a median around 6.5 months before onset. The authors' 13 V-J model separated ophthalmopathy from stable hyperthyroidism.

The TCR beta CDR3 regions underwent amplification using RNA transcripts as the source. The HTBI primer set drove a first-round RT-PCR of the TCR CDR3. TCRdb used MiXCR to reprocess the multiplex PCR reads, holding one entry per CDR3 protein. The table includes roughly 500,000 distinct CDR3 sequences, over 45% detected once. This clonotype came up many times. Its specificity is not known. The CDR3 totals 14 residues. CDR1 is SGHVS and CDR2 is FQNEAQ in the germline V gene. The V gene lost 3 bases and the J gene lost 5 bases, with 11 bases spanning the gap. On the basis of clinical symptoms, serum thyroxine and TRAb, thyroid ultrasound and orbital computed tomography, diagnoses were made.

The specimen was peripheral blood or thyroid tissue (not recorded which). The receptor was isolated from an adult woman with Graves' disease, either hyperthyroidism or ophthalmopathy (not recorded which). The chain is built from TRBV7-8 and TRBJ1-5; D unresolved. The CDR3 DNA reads TGTGCCAGCAGCTTTTTGGCCGCCTATCAGCCCCAGCATTTT. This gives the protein CASSFLAAYQPQHF.